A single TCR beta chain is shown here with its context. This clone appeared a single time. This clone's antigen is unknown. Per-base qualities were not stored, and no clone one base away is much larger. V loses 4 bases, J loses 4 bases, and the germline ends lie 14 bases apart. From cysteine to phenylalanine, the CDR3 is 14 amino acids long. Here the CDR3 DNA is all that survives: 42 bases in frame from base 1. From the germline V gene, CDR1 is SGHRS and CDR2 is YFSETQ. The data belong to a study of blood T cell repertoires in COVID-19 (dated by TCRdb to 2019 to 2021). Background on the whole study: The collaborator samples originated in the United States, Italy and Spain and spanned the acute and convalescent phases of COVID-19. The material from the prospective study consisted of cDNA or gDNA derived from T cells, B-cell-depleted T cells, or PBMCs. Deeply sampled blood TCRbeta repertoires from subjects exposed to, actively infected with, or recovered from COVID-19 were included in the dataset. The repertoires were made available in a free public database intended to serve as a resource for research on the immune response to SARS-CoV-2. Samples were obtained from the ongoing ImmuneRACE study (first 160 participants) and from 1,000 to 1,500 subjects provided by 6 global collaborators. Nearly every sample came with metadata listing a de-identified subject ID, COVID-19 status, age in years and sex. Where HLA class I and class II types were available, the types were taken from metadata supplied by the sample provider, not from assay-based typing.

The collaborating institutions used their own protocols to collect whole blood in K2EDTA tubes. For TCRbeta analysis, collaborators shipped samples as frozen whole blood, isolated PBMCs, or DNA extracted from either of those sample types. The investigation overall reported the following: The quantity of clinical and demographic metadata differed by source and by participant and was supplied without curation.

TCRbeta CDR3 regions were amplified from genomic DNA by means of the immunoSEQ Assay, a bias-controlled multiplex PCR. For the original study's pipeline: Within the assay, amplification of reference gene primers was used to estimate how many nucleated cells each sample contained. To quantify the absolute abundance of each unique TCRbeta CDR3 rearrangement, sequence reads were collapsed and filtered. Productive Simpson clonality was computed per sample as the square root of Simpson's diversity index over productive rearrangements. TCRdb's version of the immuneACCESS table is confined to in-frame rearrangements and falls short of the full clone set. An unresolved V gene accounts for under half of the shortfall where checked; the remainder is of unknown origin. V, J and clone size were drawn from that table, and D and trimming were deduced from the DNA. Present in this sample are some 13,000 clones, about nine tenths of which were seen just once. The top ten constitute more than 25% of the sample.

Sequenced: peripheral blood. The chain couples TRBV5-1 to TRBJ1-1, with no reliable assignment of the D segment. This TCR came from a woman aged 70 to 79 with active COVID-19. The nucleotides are TGCGCCAGCAGCACGGGTGGGTCGGCCACTGAAGCTTTCTTT. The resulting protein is CASSTGGSATEAFF.